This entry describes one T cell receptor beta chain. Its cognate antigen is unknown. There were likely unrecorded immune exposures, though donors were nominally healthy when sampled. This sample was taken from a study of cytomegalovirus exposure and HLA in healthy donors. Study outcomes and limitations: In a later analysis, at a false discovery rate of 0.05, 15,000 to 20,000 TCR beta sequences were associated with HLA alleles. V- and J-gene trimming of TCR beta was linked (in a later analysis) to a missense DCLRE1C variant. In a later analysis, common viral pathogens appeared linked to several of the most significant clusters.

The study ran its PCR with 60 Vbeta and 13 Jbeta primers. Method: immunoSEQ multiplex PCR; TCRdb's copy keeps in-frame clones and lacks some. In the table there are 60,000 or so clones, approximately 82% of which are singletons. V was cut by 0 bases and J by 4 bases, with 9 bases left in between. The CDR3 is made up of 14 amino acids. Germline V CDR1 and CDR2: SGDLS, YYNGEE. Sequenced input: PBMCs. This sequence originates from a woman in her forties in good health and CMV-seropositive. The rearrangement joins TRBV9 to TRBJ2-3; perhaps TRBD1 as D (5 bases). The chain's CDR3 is CASSVVGAADTQYF. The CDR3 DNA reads TGTGCCAGCAGCGTAGTAGGGGCCGCAGATACGCAGTATTTT. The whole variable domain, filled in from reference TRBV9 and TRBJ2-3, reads DSGVTQTPKHLITATGQRVTLRCSPRSGDLSVYWYQQSLDQGLQFLIQYYNGEERAKGNILERFSAQQFPDLHSELNLSSLELGDSALYFCASSVVGAADTQYFGPGTRLTVL.